These 22 T cell receptor beta chains came from one sample sequenced in a study of blood T cell repertoires in COVID-19. Generated by immunoSEQ multiplex PCR, the TCRdb table keeps only in-frame clones and is missing some. Found here are about 130,000 clones, 65% to 90% of them singletons; the top ten hold approximately 2.3%. Sequenced sample: PBMCs or T cells enriched from blood (not recorded which). The receptor set was obtained from a woman between 45 and 65 years old who had recovered from COVID-19.

The chain is built from TRBV7-9 and TRBJ1-2; 9 bases are a match to TRBD1. Germline V CDR1 and CDR2: SEHNR, FQNEAQ (reference sequence). The CDR3 is 13 amino acids. Germline trimming cut 4 bases from V and 8 bases from J; bases unmatched to any gene: 5. The CDR3 region has the DNA TGTGCCAGCAGCTCTACAGGGGGCAAGGGCTACACCTTC. Protein sequence: CASSSTGGKGYTF.

This clone showed up just once. This chain connects TRBV30 to TRBJ2-7; 10 nucleotides line up with TRBD1. The CDR3 spans 15 residues. V gave up 3 bases and J gave up 3 bases; unmatched junction bases: 8. The V gene's germline CDR1 is GTSNPN and CDR2 SVGIG (reference sequence). DNA for the CDR3: TGTGCCTGGAGAAATGCAGGGACAGGGGTCTACGAGCAGTACTTC. This encodes CAWRNAGTGVYEQYF.

V and J are TRBV6-5 and TRBJ2-7; 8 bases agree with TRBD1. CDR1 is MNHEY and CDR2 is SVGAGI in the germline V gene. V was clipped by 2 bases and J by 10 bases; unmatched bases: 16. The CDR3 consists of 16 residues. The CDR3 DNA reads as TGTGCCAGCAGTTACGGACAAAACCCCAGGGGGCGAGTACAGTACTTC. Translation gives CASSYGQNPRGRVQYF.

The CDR3 DNA follows: TGCGCCAGCAGCTTGGCCGCCGGTATTAACACCGGGGAGCTGTTTTTT. Its translation: CASSLAAGINTGELFF. The chain combines TRBV5-1 with TRBJ2-2, with D unclear. Per the germline V gene, CDR1 is SGHRS and CDR2 is YFSETQ. V was shortened by 0 bases and J by 2 bases, with 11 bases between the two germline ends. This CDR3 spans 16 amino acids.

The chain has TRBV5-1 and TRBJ2-2; TRBD1 might be the D (6 bases). This CDR3 is built from 15 residues. The germline CDR1 and CDR2 sequences are SGHRS and YFSETQ. V was trimmed by 1 base and J by 3 bases, leaving 10 bases between them. The CDR3 DNA follows: TGCGCCAGCAGCTTGACGGCAGGGGACACCGGGGAGCTGTTTTTT. Translated: CASSLTAGDTGELFF. The variable domain in full, completed from reference TRBV5-1 and TRBJ2-2, reads KAGVTQTPRYLIKTRGQQVTLSCSPISGHRSVSWYQQTPGQGLQFLFEYFSETQRNKGNFPGRFSGRQFSNSRSEMNVSTLELGDSALYLCASSLTAGDTGELFFGEGSRLTVL.

The chain links TRBV5-6 to TRBJ2-3, with 12 nucleotides matching TRBD2. Trimming removed 2 bases from V and 5 bases from J; junction bases left unmatched: 6. This CDR3 has 16 amino acids. CDR1 and CDR2 from the germline V gene are SGHDT and YYEEEE. DNA of the CDR3: TGTGCCAGCAGCTTTAGACTAGCGGGGGTGAAAGATACGCAGTATTTT. This encodes CASSFRLAGVKDTQYF.

The genes are TRBV3-1 (or the pseudogene TRBV3-2) and TRBJ2-3; D ambiguous. Trimming stripped 1 base from V and 2 bases from J, with 10 bases between. Germline CDR1 reads LGHDT; CDR2 reads YNNKEL (reference sequence). This CDR3 region has 15 residues. The CDR3 spells CASSQVSRDTDTQYF. The CDR3 DNA is TGTGCCAGCAGCCAAGTGAGTCGAGACACAGATACGCAGTATTTT.

This chain connects TRBV27 to TRBJ2-7; 9 bases align to TRBD1. With 2 bases clipped from V and 0 bases from J, the junction kept 2 bases outside the gene matches. The length of the CDR3 is 15 residues. In germline, CDR1 is MNHEY, CDR2 SMNVEV (reference sequence). This CDR3 is CASSLTGGASYEQYF. CDR3 in DNA: TGTGCCAGCAGTTTAACAGGGGGCGCCTCCTACGAGCAGTACTTC.

J is TRBJ2-1 and V is TRBV2; 9 bases match TRBD1. CDR1 and CDR2 (germline): SNHLY, FYNNEI. The CDR3 extends over 15 amino acids. The ends lost 5 bases at V and 2 bases at J; junction bases unmatched: 4. For the CDR3, the DNA is TGTGCCAGCAGTTCAGGGGACAGGGCCTACAATGAGCAGTTCTTC. This codes for CASSSGDRAYNEQFF.

V usage is TRBV11-2 and J usage is TRBJ2-5; D may be TRBD2 (5 bases). Germline V lookup: CDR1 SGHAT, CDR2 FQNNGV. Trimming stripped 5 bases from V and 3 bases from J, with 16 bases between. This CDR3 contains 15 residues. CDR3 coding DNA: TGTGCCAGCAGCCCCAGTCCCGAGCGGAAAGAGACCCAGTACTTC. Residues: CASSPSPERKETQYF.

CDR3 DNA: TGTGCCAGCAGCTCCGGGACAGGGGTGGAAGAGCAGTACTTC. Amino acids: CASSSGTGVEEQYF. The rearrangement links TRBV11-2 to TRBJ2-7; 10 bases fit TRBD1. This CDR3 comprises 14 residues. V shed 4 bases, J shed 7 bases, and the junction held 7 bases outside the gene matches. CDR1 and CDR2 (germline): SGHAT, FQNNGV.

The chain has TRBV5-4 and TRBJ2-7; 8 nucleotides line up with TRBD1. CDR1 and CDR2 from the germline V gene are SGHNT and YYREEE (reference sequence). The CDR3 contains 14 residues. Trimming took 4 bases from V and 7 from J; bases not matched to a gene: 10. In nucleotides, the CDR3 is TGTGCCAGCAGCAGAGGACAGGGCTTTTCTGAGCAGTACTTC. Translation: CASSRGQGFSEQYF.

The chain links TRBV19 to TRBJ1-1, with D unclear. This CDR3 has 12 residues. The germline V gene has CDR1 LNHDA and CDR2 SQIVND (reference sequence). The V gene lost 9 bases and the J gene lost 0 bases, with 8 bases spanning the gap. The CDR3 protein is CARPTVNTEAFF. The DNA of the CDR3 is TGTGCCAGGCCCACGGTGAACACTGAAGCTTTCTTT. Using reference TRBV19 and TRBJ1-1 for the parts outside the CDR3, the full variable domain is DGGITQSPKYLFRKEGQNVTLSCEQNLNHDAMYWYRQDPGQGLRLIYYSQIVNDFQKGDIAEGYSVSREKKESFPLTVTSAQKNPTAFYLCARPTVNTEAFFGQGTRLTVV.

The rearrangement joins TRBV6-2 or TRBV6-3 to TRBJ1-2, with unresolved D. The germline V gene encodes CDR1 MNHEY and CDR2 SVGEGT. This CDR3 has 14 residues. V shed 2 bases and J shed 2 bases, with 9 bases lying between them. CDR3 loop: CASSYAGGNYGYTF. CDR3 nucleotide sequence: TGTGCCAGCAGTTACGCGGGCGGGAACTATGGCTACACCTTC.

The chain employs TRBV18 and TRBJ1-2; D perhaps matches TRBD1 (6 bases). The CDR3 is made up of 17 amino acids. CDR1 and CDR2 (germline): KGHSH, LQKENI. Trimming stripped 3 bases from V and 2 bases from J, with 19 bases between. The CDR3 spells CASSPQQGRMANYGYTF. CDR3 sequence (DNA): TGTGCCAGCTCACCGCAACAGGGAAGGATGGCGAACTATGGCTACACCTTC.

This sequence joins TRBV7-9 and TRBJ2-5; D remains ambiguous. This CDR3 contains 15 residues. Trimming shortened V by 1 base and J by 2 bases, and 11 bases separated the two germline ends. From germline, CDR1 is SEHNR and CDR2 FQNEAQ (reference sequence). The CDR3 DNA sequence: TGTGCCAGCAGCTTAGGTGCCACGAGACAAGAGACCCAGTACTTC. It codes for CASSLGATRQETQYF.

Details on this clone: The sample holds other DNA sequences that translate to the same CDR3. This chain links TRBV3-1 (or the pseudogene TRBV3-2) with TRBJ2-2; 11 nucleotides match TRBD2. Germline V gene sequence: CDR1 LGHDT, CDR2 YNNKEL (reference sequence). This CDR3 is built from 17 residues. V lost 2 bases, J lost 5 bases, and 7 bases stayed unmatched. The DNA of the CDR3 is TGTGCCAGCAGCCAAATTAGCGGGGGGGCTCGGACCGGGGAGCTGTTTTTT. Its protein is CASSQISGGARTGELFF.

The CDR3: CASRGQGANIQYF. CDR3 coding DNA: TGTGCCAGTAGGGGACAGGGGGCGAACATTCAGTACTTC. The chain has TRBV19 and TRBJ2-4, with TRBD1 identical over 12 bases. The CDR3 runs to 13 residues. The junction had 1 base not matched to a gene; V was cut back by 6 bases and J by 7 bases. In germline, CDR1 is LNHDA, CDR2 SQIVND (reference sequence).

The chain uses TRBV7-9 and TRBJ2-2; 9 bases line up with TRBD1. The CDR3 is 16 residues long. Looked up from germline, CDR1 is SEHNR and CDR2 is FQNEAQ (reference sequence). The V gene end was trimmed by 5 bases and the J gene end by 5 bases; junction bases not matched to a gene: 9. CDR3 residues: CASSPIQGAGTGELFF. In DNA, the CDR3 is TGTGCCAGCAGCCCAATACAGGGGGCCGGAACCGGGGAGCTGTTTTTT.

V is TRBV11-2 and J is TRBJ2-4; a weak D match, TRBD2 (5 bases). Trimming stripped 1 base from V and 4 bases from J, with 17 bases between. The CDR3 has 17 amino acids. Germline CDR1 and CDR2: SGHAT and FQNNGV. CDR3 residues: CASSLGRNEGFKNIQYF. For the CDR3, the DNA is TGTGCCAGCAGCTTAGGACGGAACGAGGGTTTTAAAAACATTCAGTACTTC.

The chain employs TRBV3-1 (or the pseudogene TRBV3-2) and TRBJ1-2; D call uncertain. V lost 4 bases, J lost 8 bases, and 11 bases lay in between. The CDR3 extends over 12 amino acids. Germline V gene sequence: CDR1 LGHDT, CDR2 YNNKEL (reference sequence). The CDR3 bases are TGTGCCAGCAGCCGGGCAGAGGGCGGCTACACCTTC. It codes for CASSRAEGGYTF.

The chain carries TRBV18 and TRBJ2-3; possible D gene TRBD1, 6 bases. V was pared by 6 bases and J by 2 bases, with 18 bases between. CDR3 size: 16 residues. Looked up from germline, CDR1 is KGHSH and CDR2 is LQKENI. CDR3 protein: CASSSRTVKTTDTQYF. CDR3 DNA sequence: TGTGCCAGCTCTTCCCGGACAGTGAAGACCACAGATACGCAGTATTTT.